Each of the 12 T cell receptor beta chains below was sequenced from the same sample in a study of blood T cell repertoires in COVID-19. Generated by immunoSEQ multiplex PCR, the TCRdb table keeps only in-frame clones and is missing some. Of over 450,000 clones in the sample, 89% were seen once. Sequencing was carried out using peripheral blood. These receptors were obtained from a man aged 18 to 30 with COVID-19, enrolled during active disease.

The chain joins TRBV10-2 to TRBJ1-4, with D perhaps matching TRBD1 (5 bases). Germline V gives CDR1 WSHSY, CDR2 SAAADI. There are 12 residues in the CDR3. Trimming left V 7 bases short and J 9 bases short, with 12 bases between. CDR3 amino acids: CASTPGLKKLFF. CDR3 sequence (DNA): TGCGCCAGCACCCCGGGACTCAAAAAACTGTTTTTT.

CDR3 region: CSANTQETQYF. In DNA, the CDR3 is TGCAGTGCAAACACCCAGGAGACCCAGTACTTC. The chain employs TRBV20-1 and TRBJ2-5; the D is unclear. Germline values: CDR1 DFQATT, CDR2 SNEGSKA (reference sequence). CDR3 length: 11 amino acids. V was shortened by 6 bases and J by 5 bases, with 10 bases between the two germline ends.

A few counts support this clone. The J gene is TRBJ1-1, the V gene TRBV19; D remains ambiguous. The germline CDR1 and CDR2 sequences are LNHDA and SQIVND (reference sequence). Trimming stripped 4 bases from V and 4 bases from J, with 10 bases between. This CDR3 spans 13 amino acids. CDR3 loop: CASSSEGSTEAFF. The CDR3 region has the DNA TGTGCCAGTAGTAGCGAAGGGAGCACTGAAGCTTTCTTT.

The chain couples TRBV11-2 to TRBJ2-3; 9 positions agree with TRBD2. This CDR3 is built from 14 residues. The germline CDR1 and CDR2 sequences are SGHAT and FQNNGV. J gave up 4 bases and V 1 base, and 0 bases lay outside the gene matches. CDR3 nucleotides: TGTGCCAGCAGCTTAGGGACTAGCGCAGATACGCAGTATTTT. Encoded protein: CASSLGTSADTQYF.

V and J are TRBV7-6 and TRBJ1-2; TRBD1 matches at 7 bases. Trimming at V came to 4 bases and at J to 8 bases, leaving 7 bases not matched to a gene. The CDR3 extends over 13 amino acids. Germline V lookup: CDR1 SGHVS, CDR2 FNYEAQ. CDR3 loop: CASSSGQLNGYTF. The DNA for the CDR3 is TGTGCCAGCAGCTCGGGACAGTTAAACGGCTACACCTTC.

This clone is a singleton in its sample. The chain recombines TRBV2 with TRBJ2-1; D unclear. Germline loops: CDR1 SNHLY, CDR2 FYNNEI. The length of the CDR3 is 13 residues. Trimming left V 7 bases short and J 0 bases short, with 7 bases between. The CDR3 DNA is TGTGCCAGCACTAAGAGCTCCTACAATGAGCAGTTCTTC. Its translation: CASTKSSYNEQFF.

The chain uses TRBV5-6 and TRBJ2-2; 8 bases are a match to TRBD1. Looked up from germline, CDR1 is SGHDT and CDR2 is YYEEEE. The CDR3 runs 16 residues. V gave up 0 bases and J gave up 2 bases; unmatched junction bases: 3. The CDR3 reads CASSLGQGRNTGELFF. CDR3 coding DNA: TGTGCCAGCAGCTTGGGACAGGGGCGAAACACCGGGGAGCTGTTTTTT.

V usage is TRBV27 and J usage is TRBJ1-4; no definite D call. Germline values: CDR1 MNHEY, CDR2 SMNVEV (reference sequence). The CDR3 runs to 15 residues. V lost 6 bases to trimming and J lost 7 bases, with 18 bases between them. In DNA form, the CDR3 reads TGTGCCAGCAGGCCCGGTCACGAGGGTGCTGAAAAACTGTTTTTT. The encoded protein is CASRPGHEGAEKLFF.

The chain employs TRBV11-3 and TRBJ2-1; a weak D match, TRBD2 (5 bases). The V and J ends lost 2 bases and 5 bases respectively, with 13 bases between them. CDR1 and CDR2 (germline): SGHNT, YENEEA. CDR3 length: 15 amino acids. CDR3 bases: TGTGCCAGCAGCTTACTTTTAGCTAGCCACAATGAGCAGTTCTTC. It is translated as CASSLLLASHNEQFF.

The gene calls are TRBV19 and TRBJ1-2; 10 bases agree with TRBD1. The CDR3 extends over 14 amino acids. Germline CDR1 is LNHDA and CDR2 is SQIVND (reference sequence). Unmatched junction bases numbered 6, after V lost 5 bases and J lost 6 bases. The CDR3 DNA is TGTGCCAGTAGTCGGGACAGGGGTAGGGATGGCTACACCTTC. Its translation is CASSRDRGRDGYTF.

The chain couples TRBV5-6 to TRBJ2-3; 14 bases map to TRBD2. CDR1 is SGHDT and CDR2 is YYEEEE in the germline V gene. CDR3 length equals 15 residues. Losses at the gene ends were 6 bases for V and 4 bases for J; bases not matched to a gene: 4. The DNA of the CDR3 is TGTGCCAGCAAGGGACTAGCGGGAGAGGCAGATACGCAGTATTTT. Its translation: CASKGLAGEADTQYF.

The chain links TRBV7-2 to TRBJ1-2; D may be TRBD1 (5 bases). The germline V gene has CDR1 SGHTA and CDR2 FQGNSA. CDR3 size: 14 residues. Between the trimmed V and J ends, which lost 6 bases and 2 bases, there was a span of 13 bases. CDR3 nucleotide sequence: TGTGCCAGCAGTTCCAAGACAGCGAACTATGGCTACACCTTC. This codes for CASSSKTANYGYTF.